This TCR beta chain stems from a study of T cell repertoires in cytomegalovirus infection. Study in general: HLA-B-restricted CMV epitopes that are well studied, plus recently identified HLA-C-restricted ones, were used by the study. Both a matching HLA type and CMV infection were indicated by public TCR beta signatures.

The study's findings and limits: People with CMV and the relevant HLA were identified by cumulative public TCR beta family frequency.

This clonotype was seen just once. The antigen is unknown. TCRdb reprocessed the reads with MiXCR, giving one entry per CDR3 protein. The table lists 700,000 to 850,000 distinct CDR3 sequences, less than 35% of them singletons. Trimming cost V 2 bases and J 7 bases; bases outside gene matches: 15. Germline V gives CDR1 LGHDT, CDR2 YNNKEL (reference sequence). This CDR3 comprises 18 residues. This receptor was taken from a human donor in good health (CMV status not recorded). Some clones in this sample may be carry-over from other donors' samples. The chain employs TRBV3-1 and TRBJ2-1; 9 bases are shared with TRBD1. Material: cultured CD8+ T cells from PBMCs, obtained from culture after CMV antigen stimulation. The CDR3 region is CASSQTGQGSSSKNEQFF. DNA of the CDR3: TGTGCCAGCAGCCAAACGGGACAGGGCTCCTCATCCAAAAATGAGCAGTTCTTC.